Each of the 28 T cell receptor beta chains below was sequenced from the same sample in a study of vaccination effects on CD4 cells after COVID-19. The assay was immunoSEQ multiplex PCR, and TCRdb's table has in-frame clones only and misses some. This table has around 13,000 clones, 76% appearing once. Their target antigens are unknown. After expansion with viral peptide pools in the ViraFEST assay, antigen-specific CD4+ T cells were sequenced. Following a roughly 9-day culture, CD4+ T cells were purified. The sequencing used CD4+ T cells from PBMCs cultured with HCoV-229E spike peptides, collected before COVID-19 vaccination. Every receptor here comes from a human donor who received a COVID-19 vaccine.

This clone was detected only a few times. The chain carries TRBV6-5 and TRBJ1-6; D uncertain. The V gene lost 3 bases and the J gene lost 8 bases, with 14 bases spanning the gap. Germline loops: CDR1 MNHEY, CDR2 SVGAGI. The CDR3 has 15 amino acids. In DNA form, the CDR3 reads TGTGCCAGCAGTTATCGTCTTAGTCTTGATTCACCCCTCCACTTT. This gives the protein CASSYRLSLDSPLHF.

This chain links TRBV19 with TRBJ1-5; TRBD1 is a possible D gene (6 bases). V shed 3 bases and J shed 6 bases, with 15 bases lying between them. Germline lookup yields CDR1 LNHDA and CDR2 SQIVND (reference sequence). The CDR3 runs 15 residues. CDR3 sequence: CASSMLTGFGQPQHF. CDR3 nucleotide sequence: TGTGCCAGTAGTATGCTAACAGGGTTTGGTCAGCCCCAGCATTTT.

This sequence joins TRBV2 and TRBJ2-7, with 9 bases aligning to TRBD1. V trimming: 4 bases; J trimming: 5 bases; junction bases outside the gene matches: 6. The germline gives CDR1 SNHLY, CDR2 FYNNEI. The CDR3 length is 14 residues. CDR3 DNA sequence: TGTGCCAGCAGTGGGGACAGGGCGCAGGACGAGCAGTACTTC. Translation: CASSGDRAQDEQYF. Variable domain in full (rest from reference TRBV2 and TRBJ2-7): EPEVTQTPSHQVTQMGQEVILRCVPISNHLYFYWYRQILGQKVEFLVSFYNNEISEKSEIFDDQFSVERPDGSNFTLKIRSTKLEDSAMYFCASSGDRAQDEQYFGPGTRLTVT.

The table lists this clone with a few counts. V usage is TRBV6-1 and J usage is TRBJ1-4; 9 bases fit TRBD1. The CDR3 contains 15 residues. CDR1 is MNHNS, CDR2 SASEGT, per germline. V shed 1 base and J 10 bases; nucleotides not matched to a gene: 7. CDR3 sequence (DNA): TGTGCCAGCAGTGAAGAAGGGACAGGGACTCGAAAACTGTTTTTT. Its translation: CASSEEGTGTRKLFF.

V is TRBV5-5 and J is TRBJ1-4; 9 nucleotides agree with TRBD1. The CDR3 has 16 residues. V shed 2 bases, J shed 0 bases, and the junction held 2 bases outside the gene matches. The germline V gene has CDR1 SGHKS and CDR2 YYEKEE (reference sequence). CDR3 loop: CASSFGDRATNEKLFF. The CDR3 region has the DNA TGTGCCAGCAGCTTTGGGGACAGGGCAACTAATGAAAAACTGTTTTTT.

This chain joins TRBV7-2 and TRBJ1-2, with no clear D. The CDR3 has 13 amino acids. Trimming left V 5 bases short and J 4 bases short, with 11 bases between. The germline V gene has CDR1 SGHTA and CDR2 FQGNSA. CDR3 amino acids: CASSLGQVYGYTF. In DNA, the CDR3 is TGTGCCAGCAGCCTAGGCCAGGTCTATGGCTACACCTTC.

The J gene is TRBJ2-1, the V gene TRBV19; TRBD2 might be the D (6 bases). Germline CDR1 and CDR2: LNHDA and SQIVND (reference sequence). V gave up 5 bases and J gave up 2 bases, with 13 bases separating them. This CDR3 region has 15 residues. The CDR3 nucleotides read TGTGCCAGTAGTCCGACTAGAAGCACCTACAATGAGCAGTTCTTC. This codes for CASSPTRSTYNEQFF.

The chain has TRBV10-3 and TRBJ2-7; the match to TRBD2 covers 9 bases. Germline loops: CDR1 ENHRY, CDR2 SYGVKD. This CDR3 has 15 residues. V shed 2 bases, J shed 1 base, and the junction held 3 bases outside the gene matches. The CDR3 reads CAISEGGGVSYEQYF. The DNA for the CDR3 is TGTGCCATCAGTGAGGGCGGGGGGGTTTCCTACGAGCAGTACTTC.

This chain connects TRBV4-1 to TRBJ1-1, with D perhaps TRBD1 (5 bases). V was clipped by 1 base and J by 1 base, with 7 bases between them. CDR1 is MGHRA and CDR2 is YSYEKL in the germline V gene. The CDR3 runs to 14 residues. In DNA, the CDR3 is TGCGCCAGCAGCCAAGGACAGAGGAACACTGAAGCTTTCTTT. Translating gives CASSQGQRNTEAFF.

This clone was counted between two and nine times. The chain combines TRBV7-9 with TRBJ1-3; D not certain. The CDR3 consists of 12 residues. Per the germline V gene, CDR1 is SEHNR and CDR2 is FQNEAQ (reference sequence). V was shortened by 2 bases and J by 2 bases, with 1 base between the two germline ends. CDR3 sequence reads: CASSLTGNTIYF. CDR3 bases: TGTGCCAGCAGCTTAACTGGAAACACCATATATTTT.

This sequence joins TRBV9 and TRBJ1-6; D might be TRBD1 (6 bases). V was cut by 4 bases and J by 8 bases, with 13 bases left in between. The CDR3 totals 14 residues. Germline V gives CDR1 SGDLS, CDR2 YYNGEE. The CDR3 reads CASSQGGNDSPLHF. The CDR3 bases are TGTGCCAGCAGCCAAGGGGGGAACGATTCACCCCTCCACTTT.

V usage is TRBV27 and J usage is TRBJ2-7, with a possible D match to TRBD2 (5 bases). This CDR3 has 13 residues. CDR1 and CDR2 (germline): MNHEY, SMNVEV (reference sequence). Trimming took off 1 base at V and 6 bases at J, with 10 bases between the two ends. DNA for the CDR3: TGTGCCAGCAGTTTATTTAGAGGAGGCGAGCAGTACTTC. Translated, it gives CASSLFRGGEQYF.

The chain combines TRBV5-4 with TRBJ2-3, with a weak D call TRBD2 (5 bases). The germline gives CDR1 SGHNT, CDR2 YYREEE (reference sequence). The CDR3 is 13 residues long. Deletions cut 6 bases from V and 5 bases from J, with 13 bases between. CDR3 bases: TGTGCCAGCACCCAGTCGAGGGAAGATACGCAGTATTTT. As protein: CASTQSREDTQYF.

The chain recombines TRBV3-1 (or the pseudogene TRBV3-2) with TRBJ1-6; D unresolved. V lost 0 bases and J 6 bases, leaving 6 bases between the germline ends. The germline gives CDR1 LGHDT, CDR2 YNNKEL (reference sequence). This CDR3 region has 14 residues. The CDR3: CASSQDWGNSPLHF. CDR3 DNA: TGTGCCAGCAGCCAAGATTGGGGTAATTCACCCCTCCACTTT.

This clone was observed a single time. The chain carries TRBV5-4 and TRBJ1-1, with D possibly TRBD1 on 5 matching bases. Germline assignment: CDR1 SGHNT and CDR2 YYREEE (reference sequence). CDR3 size: 16 residues. The V end lost 4 bases, the J end lost 4 bases, and 20 bases lay between the germline ends. CDR3 nucleotides: TGTGCCAGCAGCACAAAGACAGATCCTGTAGGCACTGAAGCTTTCTTT. Residues: CASSTKTDPVGTEAFF.

This clone occurred once. The V call is TRBV5-6, the J call TRBJ2-1; 8 bases fit TRBD2. CDR1 and CDR2 (germline): SGHDT, YYEEEE. This CDR3 contains 15 residues. Trimming took 4 bases from V and 5 from J; bases not matched to a gene: 8. The chain's CDR3 is CASSQRLANHNEQFF. CDR3 nucleotides: TGTGCCAGCAGCCAAAGACTAGCGAACCACAATGAGCAGTTCTTC.

V gene TRBV7-2 combines with J gene TRBJ2-3; D not resolved. The CDR3 is 15 amino acids. Trimming removed 1 base at V and 2 bases at J, with 10 bases between. Germline V CDR1 and CDR2: SGHTA, FQGNSA. The CDR3 here is CASSLGDRNTDTQYF. The CDR3 nucleotides read TGTGCCAGCAGCTTAGGTGACCGGAACACAGATACGCAGTATTTT.

This CDR3 reads CASSIPRSLIMSYEQYF. For the CDR3, the DNA is TGTGCCAGCAGTATCCCCCGTTCCCTCATAATGTCCTACGAGCAGTACTTC. The J gene is TRBJ2-7, the V gene TRBV2; D gene uncertain. The germline V and J ends were trimmed by 5 bases and 1 base, with 21 bases remaining between them. Germline assignment: CDR1 SNHLY and CDR2 FYNNEI. The CDR3 is 17 residues long.

The CDR3 DNA reads TGCGCCAGCCATAGCGGACTAGCGCTGACCGGGGAGCTGTTTTTT. Translation gives CASHSGLALTGELFF. V usage is TRBV5-1 and J usage is TRBJ2-2, with TRBD2 matching 9 bases. This CDR3 spans 15 amino acids. Trimming at V came to 7 bases and at J to 5 bases, leaving 9 bases not matched to a gene. CDR1 and CDR2 (germline): SGHRS, YFSETQ.

As concerns this clone: Other DNA sequences in the same sample also yield this CDR3. V and J are TRBV10-3 and TRBJ2-5, with D unclear. The V gene lost 2 bases and the J gene lost 4 bases, with 2 bases spanning the gap. CDR1 is ENHRY and CDR2 is SYGVKD in the germline V gene. The length of the CDR3 is 11 residues. The CDR3 nucleotides read TGTGCCATCAGTGAGGGAGAGACCCAGTACTTC. The encoded protein is CAISEGETQYF.

The chain recombines TRBV9 with TRBJ1-6; D is possibly TRBD1 (5 bases). CDR3 size: 14 residues. Per germline, CDR1 SGDLS and CDR2 YYNGEE. With 0 bases removed from V and 9 bases from J, the gap between germline ends came to 10 bases. For the CDR3, the DNA is TGTGCCAGCAGCGTAGAAGGGGAGGGTTCACCCCTCCACTTT. It is translated as CASSVEGEGSPLHF.

This chain links TRBV12-5 with TRBJ2-7; perhaps TRBD1 as D (6 bases). Germline V gives CDR1 LGHNT, CDR2 FRNRAP. Deletions cut 0 bases from V and 2 bases from J, with 29 bases between. The CDR3 spans 21 residues. This chain's CDR3 is CASGLVLVPNRAEQATYEQYF. The CDR3 nucleotides read TGTGCTAGTGGTTTGGTACTTGTCCCAAACAGGGCTGAACAGGCAACCTACGAGCAGTACTTC. The full variable domain, rest sourced from reference TRBV12-5 and TRBJ2-7, is DARVTQTPRHKVTEMGQEVTMRCQPILGHNTVFWYRQTMMQGLELLAYFRNRAPLDDSGMPKDRFSAEMPDATLATLKIQPSEPRDSAVYFCASGLVLVPNRAEQATYEQYFGPGTRLTVT.

This clone was recorded once. The J gene is TRBJ1-1, the V gene TRBV2, with D unclear. Germline CDR1 SNHLY, CDR2 FYNNEI. CDR3 length: 12 amino acids. V was clipped by 5 bases and J by 11 bases, with 15 bases between them. CDR3 in amino acids: CASSPVSPEAFF. CDR3 DNA sequence: TGTGCCAGCAGTCCTGTCTCCCCGGAGGCTTTCTTT.

This chain connects TRBV3-1 (or the pseudogene TRBV3-2) to TRBJ2-2; TRBD1 agrees at 8 bases. V was clipped by 4 bases and J by 7 bases; unmatched bases: 5. Germline V gives CDR1 LGHDT, CDR2 YNNKEL (reference sequence). There are 14 residues in the CDR3. The CDR3 reads CASSPQGAGGELFF. CDR3 sequence (DNA): TGTGCCAGCAGCCCTCAGGGGGCCGGCGGGGAGCTGTTTTTT.

V gene TRBV30 combines with J gene TRBJ1-2; D remains ambiguous. V was pared by 3 bases and J by 3 bases, with 11 bases between. The CDR3 runs 13 residues. From germline, CDR1 is GTSNPN and CDR2 SVGIG (reference sequence). CDR3 in DNA: TGTGCCTGGAGGGACTTCCGATACTATGGCTACACCTTC. It yields the protein CAWRDFRYYGYTF.

The chain combines TRBV6-5 with TRBJ1-5; TRBD1 aligns across 9 bases. The germline V gene has CDR1 MNHEY and CDR2 SVGAGI. This CDR3 has 14 amino acids. J was trimmed by 11 bases and V by 4 bases; bases with no gene match: 9. This chain's CDR3 is CASSSGQGSPAQHF. The CDR3 nucleotides read TGTGCCAGCAGTTCGGGACAGGGATCCCCAGCCCAGCATTTT.

The chain couples TRBV2 to TRBJ1-1, with 8 bases lining up with TRBD1. The CDR3 length is 15 residues. The germline CDR1 and CDR2 sequences are SNHLY and FYNNEI. The V gene end was trimmed by 5 bases and the J gene end by 2 bases; junction bases not matched to a gene: 7. Here the CDR3 DNA reads TGTGCCAGCAGTCCGGACAGGGCCTTAAACACTGAAGCTTTCTTT. Amino acid sequence: CASSPDRALNTEAFF.

The J gene is TRBJ1-3, the V gene TRBV7-6, with TRBD1 matching 8 bases. V dropped 5 bases and J dropped 8; count of bases not matched to a gene: 11. Germline V lookup: CDR1 SGHVS, CDR2 FNYEAQ. The CDR3 extends over 15 amino acids. The CDR3 loop reads CASSPSGTGSDTIYF. The CDR3 nucleotides are TGTGCCAGCAGCCCCTCCGGGACAGGTTCGGACACCATATATTTT.